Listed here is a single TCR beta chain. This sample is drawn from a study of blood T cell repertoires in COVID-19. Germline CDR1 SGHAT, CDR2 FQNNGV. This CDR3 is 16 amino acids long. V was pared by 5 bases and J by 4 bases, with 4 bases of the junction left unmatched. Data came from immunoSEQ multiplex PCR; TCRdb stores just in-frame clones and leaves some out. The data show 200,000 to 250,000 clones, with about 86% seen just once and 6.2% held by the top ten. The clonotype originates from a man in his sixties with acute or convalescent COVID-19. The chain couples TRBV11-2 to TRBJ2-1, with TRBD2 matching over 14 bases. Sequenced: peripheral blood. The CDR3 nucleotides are TGTGCCAGCAGCCTTGGACTAGCGGGAGGTTACAATGAGCAGTTCTTC. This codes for CASSLGLAGGYNEQFF.